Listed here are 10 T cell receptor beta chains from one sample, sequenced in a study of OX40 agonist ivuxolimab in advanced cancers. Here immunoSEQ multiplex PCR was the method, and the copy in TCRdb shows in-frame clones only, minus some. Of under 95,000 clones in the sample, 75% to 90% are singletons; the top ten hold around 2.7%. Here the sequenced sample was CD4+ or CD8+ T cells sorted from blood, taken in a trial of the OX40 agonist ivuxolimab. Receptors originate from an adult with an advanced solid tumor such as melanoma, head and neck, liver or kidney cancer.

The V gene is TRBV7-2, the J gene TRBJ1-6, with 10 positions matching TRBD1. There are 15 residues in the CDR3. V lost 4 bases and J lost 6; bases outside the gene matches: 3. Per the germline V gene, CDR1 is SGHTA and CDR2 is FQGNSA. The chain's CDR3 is CASSSRQGANSPLHF. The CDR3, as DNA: TGTGCCAGCAGCTCAAGACAGGGGGCTAATTCACCCCTCCACTTT.

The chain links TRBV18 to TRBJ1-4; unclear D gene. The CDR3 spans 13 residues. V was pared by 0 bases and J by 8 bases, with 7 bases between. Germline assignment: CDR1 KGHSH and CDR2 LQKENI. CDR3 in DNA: TGTGCCAGCTCACCACCCTACGGGGAAAAACTGTTTTTT. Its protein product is CASSPPYGEKLFF.

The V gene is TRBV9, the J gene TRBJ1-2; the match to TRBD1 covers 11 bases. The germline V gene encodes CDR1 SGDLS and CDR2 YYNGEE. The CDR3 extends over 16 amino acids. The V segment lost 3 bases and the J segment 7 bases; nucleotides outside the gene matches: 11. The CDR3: CASSAMDRGPSFGYTF. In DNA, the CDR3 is TGTGCCAGCAGCGCCATGGACAGGGGGCCTTCTTTTGGCTACACCTTC.

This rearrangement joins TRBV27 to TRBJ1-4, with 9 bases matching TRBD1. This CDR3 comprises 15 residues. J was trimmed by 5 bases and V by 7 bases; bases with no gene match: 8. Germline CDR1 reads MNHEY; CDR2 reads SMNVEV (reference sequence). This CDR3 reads CASNHRGRFNEKLFF. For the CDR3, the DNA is TGTGCCAGCAATCACAGGGGGCGTTTCAATGAAAAACTGTTTTTT. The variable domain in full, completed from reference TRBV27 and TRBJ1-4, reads EAQVTQNPRYLITVTGKKLTVTCSQNMNHEYMSWYRQDPGLGLRQIYYSMNVEVTDKGDVPEGYKVSRKEKRNFPLILESPSPNQTSLYFCASNHRGRFNEKLFFGSGTQLSVL.

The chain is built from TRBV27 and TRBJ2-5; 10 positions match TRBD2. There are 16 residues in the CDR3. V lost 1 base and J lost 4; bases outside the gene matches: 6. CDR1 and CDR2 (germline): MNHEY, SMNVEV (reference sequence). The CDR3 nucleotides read TGTGCCAGCAGTTTATGGAGCGGGGGGGCCAGAGAGACCCAGTACTTC. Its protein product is CASSLWSGGARETQYF.

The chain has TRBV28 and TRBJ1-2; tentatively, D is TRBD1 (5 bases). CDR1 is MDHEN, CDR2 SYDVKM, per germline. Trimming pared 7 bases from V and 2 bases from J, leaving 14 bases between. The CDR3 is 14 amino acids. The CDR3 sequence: CASIQGRENYGYTF. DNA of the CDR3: TGTGCCAGCATCCAGGGCCGGGAAAACTATGGCTACACCTTC.

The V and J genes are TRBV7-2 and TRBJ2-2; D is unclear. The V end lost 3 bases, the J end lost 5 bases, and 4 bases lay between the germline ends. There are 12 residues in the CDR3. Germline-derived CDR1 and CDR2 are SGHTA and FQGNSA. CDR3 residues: CASSFRTGELFF. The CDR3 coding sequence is TGTGCCAGCAGCTTTCGGACCGGGGAGCTGTTTTTT.

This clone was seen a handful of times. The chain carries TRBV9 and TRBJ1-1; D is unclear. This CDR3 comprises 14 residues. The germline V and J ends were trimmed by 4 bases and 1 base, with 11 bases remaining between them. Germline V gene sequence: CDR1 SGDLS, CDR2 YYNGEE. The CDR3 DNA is TGTGCCAGCAGCCCCCATTATGGGAACACTGAAGCTTTCTTT. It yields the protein CASSPHYGNTEAFF.

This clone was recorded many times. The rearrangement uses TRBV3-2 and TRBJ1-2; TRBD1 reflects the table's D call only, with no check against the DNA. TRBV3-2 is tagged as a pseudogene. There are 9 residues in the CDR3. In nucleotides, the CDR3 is TGTGCCGGGCCCTATGGCTACACCTTC. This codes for CAGPYGYTF.

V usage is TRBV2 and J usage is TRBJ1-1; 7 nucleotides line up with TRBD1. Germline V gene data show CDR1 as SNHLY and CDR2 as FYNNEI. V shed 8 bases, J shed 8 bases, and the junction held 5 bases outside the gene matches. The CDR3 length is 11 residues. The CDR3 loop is CASGPDREAFF. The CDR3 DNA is TGTGCCAGCGGGCCGGACAGGGAAGCTTTCTTT. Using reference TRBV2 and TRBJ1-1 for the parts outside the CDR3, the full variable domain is EPEVTQTPSHQVTQMGQEVILRCVPISNHLYFYWYRQILGQKVEFLVSFYNNEISEKSEIFDDQFSVERPDGSNFTLKIRSTKLEDSAMYFCASGPDREAFFGQGTRLTVV.